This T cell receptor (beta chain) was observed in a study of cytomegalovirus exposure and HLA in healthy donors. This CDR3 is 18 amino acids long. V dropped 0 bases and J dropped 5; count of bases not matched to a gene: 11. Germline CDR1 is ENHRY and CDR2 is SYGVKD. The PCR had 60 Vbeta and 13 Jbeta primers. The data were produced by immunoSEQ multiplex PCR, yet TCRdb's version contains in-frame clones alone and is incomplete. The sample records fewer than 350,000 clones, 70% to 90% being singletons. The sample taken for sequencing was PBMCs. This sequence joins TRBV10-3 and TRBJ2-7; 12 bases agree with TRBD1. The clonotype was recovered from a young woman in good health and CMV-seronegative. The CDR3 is CAISESGTGGIGPNEQYF. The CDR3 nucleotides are TGTGCCATCAGTGAGTCGGGGACAGGGGGCATAGGGCCTAACGAGCAGTACTTC.